This TCR beta chain was captured in a study of OX40 agonist ivuxolimab in advanced cancers. Sequenced by immunoSEQ multiplex PCR; TCRdb stores in-frame clones only, minus some. This table has around 69,000 clones, less than 90% appearing once. Study-level results: CD8+ T cells were the subset that, on average, had more expanded clones than CD4+.

On this clone itself: Its antigen is not identified.

Germline V gene sequence: CDR1 LNHDA, CDR2 SQIVND (reference sequence). The CDR3 sequence is 14 residues long. Trimming pared 5 bases from V and 3 bases from J, leaving 11 bases between. This sequence joins TRBV19 and TRBJ1-5, with D perhaps matching TRBD1 (5 bases). This specimen consisted of CD4+ or CD8+ T cells sorted from blood, obtained in a trial of the OX40 agonist ivuxolimab. This clonotype was sampled from an adult with an advanced solid tumor such as melanoma, head and neck, liver or kidney cancer. For the CDR3, the DNA is TGTGCCAGTAGTCAAAGGGGCCTCAATCAGCCCCAGCATTTT. Its protein is CASSQRGLNQPQHF.